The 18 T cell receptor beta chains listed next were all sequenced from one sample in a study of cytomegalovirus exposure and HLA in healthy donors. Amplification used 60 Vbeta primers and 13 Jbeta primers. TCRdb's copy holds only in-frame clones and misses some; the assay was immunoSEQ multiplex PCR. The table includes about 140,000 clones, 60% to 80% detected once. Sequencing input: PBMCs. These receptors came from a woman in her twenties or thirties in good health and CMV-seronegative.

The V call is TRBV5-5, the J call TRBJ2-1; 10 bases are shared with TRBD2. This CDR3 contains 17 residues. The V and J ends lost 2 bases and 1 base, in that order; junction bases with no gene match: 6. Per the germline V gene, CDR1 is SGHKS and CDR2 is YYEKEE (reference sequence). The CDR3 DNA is TGTGCCAGCAGCTTACGTGGACTAGCGGATTCCTACAATGAGCAGTTCTTC. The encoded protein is CASSLRGLADSYNEQFF.

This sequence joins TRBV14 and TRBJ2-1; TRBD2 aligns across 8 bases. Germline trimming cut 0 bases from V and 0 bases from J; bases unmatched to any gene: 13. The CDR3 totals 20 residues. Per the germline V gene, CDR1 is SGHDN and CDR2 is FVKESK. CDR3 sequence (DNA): TGTGCCAGCAGCCAAGATGGTGGTCTCTGGCGGGGGGACTCCTACAATGAGCAGTTCTTC. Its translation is CASSQDGGLWRGDSYNEQFF.

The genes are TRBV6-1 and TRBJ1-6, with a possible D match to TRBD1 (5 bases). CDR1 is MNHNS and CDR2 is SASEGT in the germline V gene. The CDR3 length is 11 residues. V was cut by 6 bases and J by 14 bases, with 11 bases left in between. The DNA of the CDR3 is TGTGCCAGCAGCCTGGGGCCCACCCTCCACTTT. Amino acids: CASSLGPTLHF.

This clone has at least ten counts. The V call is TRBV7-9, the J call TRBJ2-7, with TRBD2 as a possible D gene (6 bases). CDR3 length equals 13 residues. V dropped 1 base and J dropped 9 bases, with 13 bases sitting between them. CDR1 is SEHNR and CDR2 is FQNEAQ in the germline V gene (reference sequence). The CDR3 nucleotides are TGTGCCAGCAGCTTAGGGACATCGGAGGGGCAGTACGTC. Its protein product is CASSLGTSEGQYV.

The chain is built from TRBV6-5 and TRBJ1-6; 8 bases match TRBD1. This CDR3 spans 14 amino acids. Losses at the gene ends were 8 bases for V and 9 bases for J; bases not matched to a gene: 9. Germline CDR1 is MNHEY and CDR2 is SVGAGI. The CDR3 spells CASFTGGEGSPLHF. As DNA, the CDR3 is TGTGCCAGCTTTACAGGGGGAGAAGGTTCACCCCTCCACTTT.

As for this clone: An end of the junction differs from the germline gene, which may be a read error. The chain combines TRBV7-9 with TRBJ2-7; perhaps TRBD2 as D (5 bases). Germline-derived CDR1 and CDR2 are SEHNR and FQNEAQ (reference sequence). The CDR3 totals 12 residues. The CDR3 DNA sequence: TGTTCCAGCAGCCTCACTAGTGGTGAGCAGTACTTC. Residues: CSSSLTSGEQYF.

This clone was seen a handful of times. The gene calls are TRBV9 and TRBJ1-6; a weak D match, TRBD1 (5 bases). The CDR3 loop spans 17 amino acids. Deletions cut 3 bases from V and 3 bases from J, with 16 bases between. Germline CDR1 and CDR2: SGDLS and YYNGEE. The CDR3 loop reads CASSAEGGDGYNSPLHF. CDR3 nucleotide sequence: TGTGCCAGCAGCGCCGAGGGAGGGGATGGCTATAATTCACCCCTCCACTTT.

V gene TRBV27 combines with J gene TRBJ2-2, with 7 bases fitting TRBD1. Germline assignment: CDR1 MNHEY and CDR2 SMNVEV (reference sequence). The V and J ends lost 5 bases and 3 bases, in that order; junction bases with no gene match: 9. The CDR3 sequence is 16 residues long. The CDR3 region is CASSPRARGYTGELFF. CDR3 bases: TGTGCCAGCAGTCCCCGGGCCAGGGGGTACACCGGGGAGCTGTTTTTT.

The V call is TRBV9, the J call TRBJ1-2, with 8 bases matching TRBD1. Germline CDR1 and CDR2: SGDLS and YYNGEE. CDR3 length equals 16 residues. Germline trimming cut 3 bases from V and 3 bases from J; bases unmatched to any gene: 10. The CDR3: CASSALTGGVDYGYTF. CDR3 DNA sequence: TGTGCCAGCAGCGCCCTTACAGGGGGGGTAGACTATGGCTACACCTTC. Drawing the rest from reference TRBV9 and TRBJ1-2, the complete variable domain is DSGVTQTPKHLITATGQRVTLRCSPRSGDLSVYWYQQSLDQGLQFLIQYYNGEERAKGNILERFSAQQFPDLHSELNLSSLELGDSALYFCASSALTGGVDYGYTFGSGTRLTVV.

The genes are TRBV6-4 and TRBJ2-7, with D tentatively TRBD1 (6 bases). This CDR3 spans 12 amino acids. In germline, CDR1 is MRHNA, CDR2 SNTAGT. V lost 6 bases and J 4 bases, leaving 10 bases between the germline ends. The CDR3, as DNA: TGTGCCAGCAGAGAACAGGGATACGAGCAGTACTTC. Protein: CASREQGYEQYF.

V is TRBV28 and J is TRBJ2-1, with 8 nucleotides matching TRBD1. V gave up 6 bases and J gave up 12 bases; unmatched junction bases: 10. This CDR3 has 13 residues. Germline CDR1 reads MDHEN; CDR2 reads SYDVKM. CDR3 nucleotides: TGTGCCAGCAGAGACGACAGGGGACGTTGGCAGTTCTTC. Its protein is CASRDDRGRWQFF.

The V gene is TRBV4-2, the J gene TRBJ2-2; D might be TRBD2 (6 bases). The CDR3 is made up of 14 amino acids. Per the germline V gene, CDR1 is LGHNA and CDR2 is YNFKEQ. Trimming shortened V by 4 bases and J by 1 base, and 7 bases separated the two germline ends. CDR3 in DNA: TGTGCCAGCAGCCGGCGGGGGAACACCGGGGAGCTGTTTTTT. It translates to CASSRRGNTGELFF.

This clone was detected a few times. CDR3 region: CASSPRQGANEKLFF. The CDR3 region has the DNA TGTGCCAGCAGCCCTCGACAGGGGGCGAATGAAAAACTGTTTTTT. The chain carries TRBV5-4 and TRBJ1-4; 10 bases are a match to TRBD1. CDR3 size: 15 residues. CDR1 SGHNT and CDR2 YYREEE come from the germline V gene (reference sequence). Trimming removed 4 bases from V and 5 bases from J; junction bases left unmatched: 5.

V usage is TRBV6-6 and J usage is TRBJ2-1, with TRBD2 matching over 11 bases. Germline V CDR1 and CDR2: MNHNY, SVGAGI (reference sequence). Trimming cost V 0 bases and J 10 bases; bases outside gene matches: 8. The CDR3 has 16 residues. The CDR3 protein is CASSYSITSGGREQFF. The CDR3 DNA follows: TGTGCCAGCAGTTACTCAATAACTAGCGGGGGCCGAGAGCAGTTCTTC.

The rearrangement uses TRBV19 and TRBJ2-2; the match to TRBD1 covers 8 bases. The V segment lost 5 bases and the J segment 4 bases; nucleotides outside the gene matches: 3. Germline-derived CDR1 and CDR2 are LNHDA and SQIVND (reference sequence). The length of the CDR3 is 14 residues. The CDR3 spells CASSGQGGTGELFF. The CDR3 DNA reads TGTGCCAGTAGTGGACAGGGAGGCACCGGGGAGCTGTTTTTT.

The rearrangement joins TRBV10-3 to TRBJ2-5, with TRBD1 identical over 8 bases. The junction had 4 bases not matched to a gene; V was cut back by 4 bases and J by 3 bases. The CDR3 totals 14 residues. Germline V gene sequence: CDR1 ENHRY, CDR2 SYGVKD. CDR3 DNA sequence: TGTGCCATCAGTGGGAAGACAGGGGAAGAGACCCAGTACTTC. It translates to CAISGKTGEETQYF.

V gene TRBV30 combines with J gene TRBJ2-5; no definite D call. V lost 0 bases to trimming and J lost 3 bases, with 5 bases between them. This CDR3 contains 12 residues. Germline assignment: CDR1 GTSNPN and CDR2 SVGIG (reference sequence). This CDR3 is CAWSVQKETQYF. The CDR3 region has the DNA TGTGCCTGGAGTGTACAGAAAGAGACCCAGTACTTC.

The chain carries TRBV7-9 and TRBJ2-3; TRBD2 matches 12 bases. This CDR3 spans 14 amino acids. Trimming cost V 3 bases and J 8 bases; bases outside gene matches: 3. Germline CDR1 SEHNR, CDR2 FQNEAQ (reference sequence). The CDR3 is CASSLTSGSGTQYF. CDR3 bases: TGTGCCAGCAGCTTGACTAGCGGGAGCGGTACGCAGTATTTT.